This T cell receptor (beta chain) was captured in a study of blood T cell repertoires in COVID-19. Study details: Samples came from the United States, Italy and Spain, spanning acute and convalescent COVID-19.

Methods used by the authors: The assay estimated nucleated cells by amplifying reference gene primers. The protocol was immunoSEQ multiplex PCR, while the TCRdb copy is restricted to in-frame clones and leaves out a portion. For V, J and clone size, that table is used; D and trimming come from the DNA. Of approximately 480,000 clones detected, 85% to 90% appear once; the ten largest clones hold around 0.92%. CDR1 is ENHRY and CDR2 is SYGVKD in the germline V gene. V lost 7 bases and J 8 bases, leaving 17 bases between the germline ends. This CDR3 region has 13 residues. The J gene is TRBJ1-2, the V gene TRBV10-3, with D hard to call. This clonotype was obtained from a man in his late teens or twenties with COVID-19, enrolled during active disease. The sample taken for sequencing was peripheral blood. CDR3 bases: TGTGCCATCACCCACGGGGAAAGTGGCGGCTACACCTTC. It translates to CAITHGESGGYTF.